This record concerns one T cell receptor (beta chain) sequence. Measured with immunoSEQ multiplex PCR; TCRdb has only the in-frame clones, and not every one. The data contain roughly 400,000 clones, approximately 85% of them singletons. The record originates from a study of blood T cell repertoires in COVID-19. Residents of under 25 US areas, aged about 18 to 95 years, made up the participants. Clinical history reported by participants formed the basis on which cohorts were assigned. J gave up 3 bases and V 6 bases, and 9 bases lay outside the gene matches. The germline gives CDR1 LNHDA, CDR2 SQIVND (reference sequence). This CDR3 contains 15 residues.

The chain recombines TRBV19 with TRBJ2-7, with TRBD2 matching 9 bases. The specimen sequenced was PBMCs or T cells enriched from blood (not recorded which). This TCR was recovered from a woman aged 40 to 49 with acute COVID-19. This CDR3 is CASSGDSGGHYEQYF. CDR3 bases: TGTGCCAGTAGCGGGGATAGCGGGGGCCACTACGAGCAGTACTTC.